Here is one T cell receptor beta chain with its context. What it recognizes is unknown. The TCR beta CDR3 regions underwent amplification from RNA transcripts. RT-PCR was first run with HTBI primers, then multiplex PCR in a second round. TCRdb reanalysed the multiplex PCR reads using MiXCR and keeps one entry per CDR3 protein. The sample lists under 800,000 distinct CDR3 sequences, 20% to 25% occurring once. Clinical symptoms, serum thyroxine, TRAb, thyroid ultrasound and orbital computed tomography formed the basis of diagnosis. Germline CDR1 and CDR2: MNHEY and SVGAGI. V lost 4 bases to trimming and J lost 0 bases, with 9 bases between them. CDR3 length: 14 residues. The data originate from a study of Graves' ophthalmopathy and Graves' hyperthyroidism. Study-wide points: Most clonotypes expanded in thyroid above 0.001 frequency were present in blood too.

The chain has TRBV6-5 and TRBJ2-5; D gene uncertain. The sequence was collected from a woman aged 18-29 years with stable Graves' hyperthyroidism. Some clones in this sample may be carry-over from other donors' samples. Sequencing was performed on peripheral blood. The CDR3, as DNA: TGTGCCAGCAGTTCGAATTCGTACCAAGAGACCCAGTACTTC. Residues: CASSSNSYQETQYF.